A selection of T cell receptor beta chains follows, all from one sample in a study of blood T cell repertoires in COVID-19. Here immunoSEQ multiplex PCR was the method, and the copy in TCRdb shows in-frame clones only, minus some. Here the sample spans 90,000 to 95,000 clones, 80% to 90% being singletons. Sequencing input: peripheral blood. The receptors come from a woman in her 70s with acute or convalescent COVID-19. Each CDR3 is given with its conserved first and last residue.

J gene: TRBJ2-1; V gene: TRBV5-5; CDR3 protein: CASSPGGGGDSSYNEQFF
J gene: TRBJ1-4; V gene: TRBV5-1; CDR3 protein: CASSLGAGTGEREKLFF
J gene: TRBJ2-2; V gene: TRBV9; CDR3 protein: CASSPQARSNTGELFF
J gene: TRBJ2-7; V gene: TRBV10-1; CDR3 protein: CASSKGQSYEQYF
J gene: TRBJ1-2; V gene: TRBV6-5; CDR3 protein: CASREGSGYGYTF
J gene: TRBJ2-2; V gene: TRBV5-1; CDR3 protein: CASSFSIRDNTGELFF
J gene: TRBJ2-2; V gene: TRBV19; CDR3 protein: CASSIYGTSGNTGELFF
J gene: TRBJ2-1; V gene: TRBV4-2; CDR3 protein: CASSQDPLAGYSYNEQFF
J gene: TRBJ1-1; V gene: TRBV5-1; CDR3 protein: CASSPDKNTEAFF
J gene: TRBJ1-1; V gene: TRBV19; CDR3 protein: CASSIKGQGATEAFF
J gene: TRBJ1-2; V gene: TRBV10-1; CDR3 protein: CASSGRPQTGLFRGYTF
J gene: TRBJ1-4; V gene: TRBV11-2; CDR3 protein: CASSLNYRGEKLFF
J gene: TRBJ1-2; V gene: TRBV7-2; CDR3 protein: CASSLVFGGTNGYTF
J gene: TRBJ2-6; V gene: TRBV5-1; CDR3 protein: CASSFRTGVVLTF
J gene: TRBJ1-2; V gene: TRBV14; CDR3 protein: CASSPRGDRHGYTF
J gene: TRBJ1-3; V gene: TRBV2; CDR3 protein: CASSDDSRSSGNTIYF
J gene: TRBJ2-4; V gene: TRBV6-6; CDR3 protein: CASSYNEFLAKNIQYF
J gene: TRBJ1-2; V gene: TRBV6-6; CDR3 protein: CASRSDGANYGYTF
J gene: TRBJ2-3; V gene: TRBV7-9; CDR3 protein: CASSLWATSTDTQYF
J gene: TRBJ1-1; V gene: TRBV28; CDR3 protein: CASHTGQTLAFF
J gene: TRBJ2-7; V gene: TRBV19; CDR3 protein: CASSISGPYEQYF
J gene: TRBJ1-5; V gene: TRBV6-4; CDR3 protein: CASSDPDRDGNQPQHF
J gene: TRBJ2-1; V gene: TRBV27; CDR3 protein: CASSQYNEQFF
J gene: TRBJ2-6; V gene: TRBV5-6; CDR3 protein: CASRRQGATGANVLTF
J gene: TRBJ1-3; V gene: TRBV5-1; CDR3 protein: CASSLGTGDSGNTIYF
J gene: TRBJ1-5; V gene: TRBV6-5; CDR3 protein: CASSHTGTQPQHF
J gene: TRBJ2-2; V gene: TRBV7-3; CDR3 protein: CASSTGLANTGELFF
J gene: TRBJ1-1; V gene: TRBV30; CDR3 protein: CAWSVWQGGNTEAFF
J gene: TRBJ2-1; V gene: TRBV5-4; CDR3 protein: CASSLGGQAFDEQFF
J gene: TRBJ1-1; V gene: TRBV5-5; CDR3 protein: CASSYLGTAMNTEAFF
J gene: TRBJ2-7; V gene: TRBV11-2; CDR3 protein: CASSSWEWGRDNNYEQYF
J gene: TRBJ2-5; V gene: TRBV4-1; CDR3 protein: CASSQLRSSGGSGETQYF
J gene: TRBJ2-7; V gene: TRBV5-4; CDR3 protein: CASSGKFGQTYEQYF
J gene: TRBJ2-7; V gene: TRBV7-6; CDR3 protein: CASSLEGPGTYEQYF
J gene: TRBJ1-2; V gene: TRBV6-4; CDR3 protein: CASSDSTGTHRHF
J gene: TRBJ1-2; V gene: TRBV6-5; CDR3 protein: CASRKRDISGYTF
J gene: TRBJ2-3; V gene: TRBV5-4; CDR3 protein: CASSAGGYTDTQYF
J gene: TRBJ1-4; V gene: TRBV5-6; CDR3 protein: CASSLGQGTLATNEKLFF
J gene: TRBJ2-3; V gene: TRBV7-9; CDR3 protein: CASSQGRGRTDTQYF
J gene: TRBJ2-1; V gene: TRBV2; CDR3 protein: CASRPGVSYNEQFF
J gene: TRBJ2-4; V gene: TRBV5-1; CDR3 protein: CASSSTTGGQDNIQYF
J gene: TRBJ2-1; V gene: TRBV7-9; CDR3 protein: CATIGDPSSYNEQFF
J gene: TRBJ1-2; V gene: TRBV5-4; CDR3 protein: CASSRETGRPNYGYTF
J gene: TRBJ2-5; V gene: TRBV9; CDR3 protein: CASSVVGSRPGGIETQYF